This TCR beta chain was documented in a study of regulatory T cells in long-lasting Graves disease. Study-wide points: Persistent disease showed a preference for TRBV28, TRBJ1-2 and TRBJ2-5. A greater number of public clonotypes (under 3,000) was shared by persistent patients than by new patients (about 960).

CDR1 is ENHRY and CDR2 is SYGVKD in the germline V gene. The CDR3 is 14 residues long. V trimming: 4 bases; J trimming: 5 bases; junction bases outside the gene matches: 3. Time point described: persistent/refractory GD, antithyroid drugs over 5 years with positive TRAb. Scientists built the TCR library using RNA that was extracted from PBMCs. American Thyroid Association guidelines defined Graves' disease diagnosis. As collected, the peripheral blood samples measured 8 to 9 milliliters each and went into EDTA tubes. Details on this clonotype: The antigen is undetermined.

Relying on iRepertoire HTBI primers and Arm-PCR of CDR3 regions, the team built TCR beta libraries. Using its own MiXCR run on the multiplex PCR reads, TCRdb lists one record per CDR3 protein. Among 350,000 to 500,000 distinct CDR3 sequences listed, under 25% were seen once. The sample consisted of peripheral blood mononuclear cells (PBMCs), taken when the disease was refractory, from a patient treated with antithyroid drugs. This chain connects TRBV10-3 to TRBJ2-3; 10 bases line up with TRBD1. This sequence originates from a female donor with Graves disease. The CDR3 DNA sequence: TGTGCCATCAGTGGGACAGGGGGTAAAGATACGCAGTATTTT. It specifies CAISGTGGKDTQYF.